These 9 T cell receptor beta chains were sequenced from one sample in a study of radiotherapy plus CTLA-4 blockade in lung cancer. Sequencing was performed with immunoSEQ multiplex PCR; in TCRdb, only in-frame clones are kept and a portion is missing. The sample lists around 59,000 clones, around 80% occurring once. The sequencing used peripheral blood, collected from a patient treated with radiotherapy plus ipilimumab. The receptor source for this set is a human donor with non-small cell lung cancer who had a partial response to radiotherapy plus ipilimumab.

A few counts support this clone. V usage is TRBV5-4 and J usage is TRBJ2-2; tentatively, D is TRBD1 (5 bases). The germline V gene has CDR1 SGHNT and CDR2 YYREEE (reference sequence). The CDR3 runs 16 residues. V was cut by 0 bases and J by 3 bases, with 12 bases left in between. This CDR3 reads CASSLDPGLDTGELFF. DNA of the CDR3: TGTGCCAGCAGCTTGGACCCAGGGCTAGACACCGGGGAGCTGTTTTTT. The full variable domain, completed using reference TRBV5-4 and TRBJ2-2, is ETGVTQSPTHLIKTRGQQVTLRCSSQSGHNTVSWYQQALGQGPQFIFQYYREEENGRGNFPPRFSGLQFPNYSSELNVNALELDDSALYLCASSLDPGLDTGELFFGEGSRLTVL.

The V call is TRBV11-2, the J call TRBJ1-1, with 7 bases matching TRBD1. There are 13 residues in the CDR3. With 7 bases clipped from V and 5 bases from J, the junction kept 7 bases outside the gene matches. The germline gives CDR1 SGHAT, CDR2 FQNNGV. The DNA of the CDR3 is TGTGCCAGCAAAACGACAGGGAGGACTGAAGCTTTCTTT. It codes for CASKTTGRTEAFF. Full variable domain (outside the CDR3, taken from reference TRBV11-2 and TRBJ1-1): EAGVAQSPRYKIIEKRQSVAFWCNPISGHATLYWYQQILGQGPKLLIQFQNNGVVDDSQLPKDRFSAERLKGVDSTLKIQPAKLEDSAVYLCASKTTGRTEAFFGQGTRLTVV.

The chain recombines TRBV9 with TRBJ2-2, with 10 bases matching TRBD1. The CDR3 is 16 residues long. The trim removed 6 bases at V and 3 bases at J, leaving 8 bases unmatched. Germline V CDR1 and CDR2: SGDLS, YYNGEE. CDR3 DNA: TGTGCCAGCAACCCTCTCGGGACAGGGGACACCGGGGAGCTGTTTTTT. It encodes CASNPLGTGDTGELFF.

The chain links TRBV2 to TRBJ2-5, with TRBD2 identical over 10 bases. This CDR3 has 13 residues. V gave up 9 bases and J gave up 7 bases; unmatched junction bases: 8. Germline CDR1 is SNHLY and CDR2 is FYNNEI. The CDR3 sequence: CASTSGTMLTQYF. The CDR3 DNA reads as TGTGCCAGTACTAGCGGGACTATGTTGACCCAGTACTTC. The whole variable domain, filled in from reference TRBV2 and TRBJ2-5, reads EPEVTQTPSHQVTQMGQEVILRCVPISNHLYFYWYRQILGQKVEFLVSFYNNEISEKSEIFDDQFSVERPDGSNFTLKIRSTKLEDSAMYFCASTSGTMLTQYFGPGTRLLVL.

This chain uses TRBV5-4 with TRBJ2-2, with 11 bases that match TRBD2. V was clipped by 3 bases and J by 3 bases; unmatched bases: 4. Per the germline V gene, CDR1 is SGHNT and CDR2 is YYREEE (reference sequence). The CDR3 covers 16 residues. The CDR3: CASSSGTSGYTGELFF. The CDR3 DNA sequence: TGTGCCAGCAGCTCGGGGACTAGCGGATACACCGGGGAGCTGTTTTTT.

The V gene is TRBV5-8, the J gene TRBJ1-1; D unclear. Germline CDR1 SGHTS, CDR2 YDEGEE. Trimming removed 3 bases from V and 5 bases from J, with 5 bases in between. This CDR3 has 11 amino acids. CDR3 sequence reads: CASSWRTEAFF. In nucleotides, the CDR3 is TGTGCCAGCAGCTGGAGGACTGAAGCTTTCTTT.

The count of this clone is one. The chain is built from TRBV9 and TRBJ2-6; D might be TRBD2 (6 bases). The CDR3 has 16 amino acids. Trimming removed 7 bases at V and 0 bases at J, with 14 bases between. Germline loops: CDR1 SGDLS, CDR2 YYNGEE. CDR3 residues: CASGGGFGSGANVLTF. The CDR3 DNA follows: TGTGCCAGCGGCGGAGGGTTCGGCTCTGGGGCCAACGTCCTGACTTTC.

The J gene is TRBJ2-5, the V gene TRBV4-1; 7 bases are shared with TRBD1. The germline V gene has CDR1 MGHRA and CDR2 YSYEKL. The CDR3 spans 14 residues. V lost 5 bases to trimming and J lost 7 bases; unmatched junction nucleotides: 10. The CDR3 here is CASSLTVSGGTQYF. The CDR3 DNA is TGCGCCAGCAGCTTAACGGTATCAGGGGGGACCCAGTACTTC.

This chain links TRBV19 with TRBJ2-7; 12 bases align to TRBD1. The germline CDR1 and CDR2 sequences are LNHDA and SQIVND (reference sequence). The CDR3 length is 14 residues. Trimming at V came to 6 bases and at J to 2 bases, leaving 2 bases not matched to a gene. The CDR3 is CASSGTGGTYEQYF. The CDR3 DNA is TGTGCCAGTAGCGGGACAGGGGGCACCTACGAGCAGTACTTC.